The clone carrying this T cell receptor (beta chain) has a count of ten or more. Its antigen remains unidentified. Amplification from RNA transcripts yielded the TCR beta CDR3 regions. Investigators did first-round RT-PCR with HTBI primers, then second-round multiplex PCR. From the multiplex PCR reads, TCRdb called clonotypes with MiXCR, one entry per CDR3 protein. This sample has some 520,000 distinct CDR3 sequences; roughly an eighth occur once, and the top ten carry 9.5% to 10%. PBMCs were isolated by Ficoll-Paque density gradient centrifugation, using more than 8.5 ml of fresh peripheral blood as the starting material. This sample is drawn from a study of Graves' ophthalmopathy and Graves' hyperthyroidism. Study results and caveats: Classification of ophthalmopathy versus stable hyperthyroidism by a 13-signature model yielded around 91% sensitivity and around 76% specificity. Prediction of ophthalmopathy progression reached roughly 68% sensitivity and approximately 74% specificity.

The sequencing sample was made of blood. The origin of this receptor is a woman in her twenties or thirties with Graves' ophthalmopathy.

The CDR3 loop reads CASRSTGRGFGESPLHF. CDR3 DNA: TGTGCCAGCAGGTCGACAGGGAGAGGGTTCGGGGAATCACCCCTCCACTTT. The chain carries TRBV12-3 or TRBV12-4 and TRBJ1-6; TRBD1 matches at 7 bases. The CDR3 spans 17 residues. The V gene end was trimmed by 6 bases and the J gene end by 10 bases; junction bases not matched to a gene: 18.